This is a list of T cell receptor beta chains from one sample in a study of Ad26.COV2.S vaccination and SARS-CoV-2 variants. Assay: immunoSEQ multiplex PCR; the TCRdb copy retains only in-frame clones and omits some. The data show around 500,000 clones, with roughly nine tenths seen just once and 1.5% to 2% held by the top ten. This specimen consisted of peripheral blood, obtained in a trial of Ad26.COV2.S vaccine versus placebo. The receptor source for this set is a person between 18 and 59 years old who received the Ad26.COV2.S COVID-19 vaccine or a placebo. The CDR3 runs from the conserved cysteine through the conserved F or W. A D gene is named only where the DNA matches it firmly.

d_gene: -
v_gene: TRBV29-1
j_gene: TRBJ1-2
CDR3aa: CSVDSSNYGYTF

d_gene: -
v_gene: TRBV4-2
j_gene: TRBJ2-1
CDR3aa: CASSHLQGTYNEQFF

d_gene: -
v_gene: TRBV11-2
j_gene: TRBJ1-2
CDR3aa: CASSLGGQPYGYTF

d_gene: TRBD1
v_gene: TRBV9
j_gene: TRBJ2-2
CDR3aa: CASSATDRGLGELFF

d_gene: TRBD2
v_gene: TRBV20-1
j_gene: TRBJ2-3
CDR3aa: CSASSSGGAADTQYF

d_gene: -
v_gene: TRBV3-1/TRBV3-2
j_gene: TRBJ1-2
CDR3aa: CASSQGTDYGYTF

d_gene: -
v_gene: TRBV6-5
j_gene: TRBJ2-3
CDR3aa: CASSSGHLTDTQYF

d_gene: TRBD1
v_gene: TRBV6-6
j_gene: TRBJ2-2
CDR3aa: CASSRTFTGGSGELFF

d_gene: -
v_gene: TRBV15
j_gene: TRBJ2-7
CDR3aa: CATSRDQDGSYEQYF

d_gene: -
v_gene: TRBV5-6
j_gene: TRBJ1-3
CDR3aa: CASSLRARRGNTIYF

d_gene: TRBD1
v_gene: TRBV9
j_gene: TRBJ2-1
CDR3aa: CASSSRQGAQNEQFF